This TCR beta chain appears in the sequencing data of a study of cytomegalovirus exposure and HLA in healthy donors. Primers: 60 Vbeta forward and 13 Jbeta reverse. Clones were read by immunoSEQ multiplex PCR, and TCRdb kept only the in-frame ones, dropping some. The sample has 150,000 to 160,000 clones, 65% to 90% seen once; the top ten hold under 8.5%. CDR1 and CDR2 from the germline V gene are GTSNPN and SVGIG (reference sequence). The V gene lost 0 bases and the J gene lost 4 bases, with 13 bases spanning the gap. The CDR3 length is 15 residues. Sequenced: PBMCs. This TCR came from a woman aged 50 to 60 in good health and CMV-seropositive. The rearrangement joins TRBV30 to TRBJ2-1; the D gene is possibly TRBD2 (7 bases). The CDR3: CAWSVDAGAYNEQFF. In DNA form, the CDR3 reads TGTGCCTGGAGTGTAGATGCGGGGGCTTACAATGAGCAGTTCTTC.